These T cell receptor beta chains were read from a single sample in a study of beta chain features in type 1 diabetes. The protocol was immunoSEQ multiplex PCR, while the TCRdb copy is restricted to in-frame clones and leaves out a portion. The table shows fewer than 900,000 clones, with about a sixth occurring only once. Material for sequencing was naive CD4+ T cells from blood. The origin of the receptors is a woman aged 18-29 years in good health. CDR3s include the opening cysteine and the closing phenylalanine or tryptophan. D genes are given only for firm matches. Rows give clone size only sometimes, using once, few, many, or a class for an expanded clone.

j_gene | v_gene | abundance | d_gene | CDR3aa | CDR3nt
TRBJ2-7 | TRBV7-9 | - | - | CASSQGGGYEQYF | TGTGCCAGCAGCCAAGGGGGTGGGTACGAGCAGTACTTC
TRBJ2-5 | TRBV20-1 | - | - | CSARAEETQYF | TGCAGTGCTAGAGCCGAGGAGACCCAGTACTTC
TRBJ2-7 | TRBV27 | few | - | CASSKGSYEQYF | TGTGCCAGCAGTAAGGGCTCCTACGAGCAGTACTTC
TRBJ2-5 | TRBV15 | - | - | CATSRDSSGTPMRFRETQYF | TGTGCCACCAGCAGAGATTCGTCCGGGACACCCATGCGATTCCGAGAGACCCAGTACTTC
TRBJ2-1 | TRBV9 | - | - | CASSVDPPYNEQFF | TGTGCCAGCAGCGTAGACCCTCCCTACAATGAGCAGTTCTTC
TRBJ2-3 | TRBV19 | - | - | CASSISGSNPGTDTQYF | TGTGCCAGTAGTATCAGCGGGTCCAACCCGGGCACAGATACGCAGTATTTT
TRBJ2-1 | TRBV7-2 | - | - | CASSLGLDPGYNEQFF | TGTGCCAGCAGCTTAGGACTAGATCCAGGTTACAATGAGCAGTTCTTC
TRBJ1-2 | TRBV7-9 | - | TRBD1 | CASSLIWGDSSYGYTF | TGTGCCAGCAGCTTAATATGGGGGGACAGCAGCTATGGCTACACCTTC
TRBJ2-7 | TRBV28 | - | - | CASNMQGREQYF | TGTGCCAGCAACATGCAGGGACGTGAGCAGTACTTC
TRBJ2-7 | TRBV28 | - | - | CASSSAGVGIALNYEQYF | TGTGCCAGCAGTTCGGCAGGTGTCGGAATCGCCCTCAATTACGAGCAGTACTTC
TRBJ2-1 | TRBV18 | - | TRBD1 | CASSPNGQGDEQFF | TGTGCCAGCTCACCTAACGGACAGGGCGATGAGCAGTTCTTC
TRBJ2-1 | TRBV7-3 | few | - | CASSLENEQFF | TGTGCCAGCAGCTTAGAGAATGAGCAGTTCTTC
TRBJ2-2 | TRBV7-8 | few | - | CASTQESAGELFF | TGTGCCAGCACTCAAGAGTCTGCCGGGGAGCTGTTTTTT
TRBJ2-1 | TRBV11-1 | - | TRBD2 | CASSPIGGAINNEQFF | TGTGCCAGCAGCCCAATCGGGGGGGCGATCAACAATGAGCAGTTCTTC
TRBJ1-1 | TRBV15 | - | TRBD1 | CATSTRQGARIGTEAFF | TGTGCCACCAGCACCCGACAGGGGGCGAGAATAGGCACTGAAGCTTTCTTT
TRBJ1-2 | TRBV5-1 | few | TRBD1 | CASSSAGQGIHGYTF | TGCGCCAGCAGCTCTGCCGGACAGGGGATACATGGCTACACCTTC
TRBJ1-2 | TRBV7-8 | once | - | CASSPGGRQNYGYTF | TGTGCCAGCAGCCCCGGGGGCAGGCAAAACTATGGCTACACCTTC
TRBJ2-7 | TRBV4-3 | few | - | CASSQEVGGWLYF | TGCGCCAGCAGCCAAGAGGTGGGGGGTTGGCTGTACTTC
TRBJ2-2 | TRBV7-2 | few | TRBD2 | CASSLWAGRADGELFF | TGTGCCAGCAGCTTATGGGCCGGGAGGGCGGACGGGGAGCTGTTTTTT
TRBJ2-1 | TRBV2 | - | TRBD2 | CASSDRRGGYNEQFF | TGTGCCAGCAGTGACCGTCGGGGGGGTTACAATGAGCAGTTCTTC
TRBJ2-5 | TRBV10-3 | - | TRBD1 | CAISERTGGKETQYF | TGTGCCATCAGTGAAAGGACAGGGGGGAAGGAGACCCAGTACTTC
TRBJ2-5 | TRBV5-6 | few | TRBD1 | CASSSGQGPGETQYF | TGTGCCAGCAGCAGCGGACAGGGCCCGGGGGAGACCCAGTACTTC
TRBJ1-5 | TRBV7-2 | few | - | CASSLASNQPQHF | TGTGCCAGCAGCTTAGCATCCAATCAGCCCCAGCATTTT
TRBJ2-5 | TRBV15 | - | - | CATSRATGRETQYF | TGTGCCACCAGCAGAGCAACAGGCCGAGAGACCCAGTACTTC
TRBJ2-2 | TRBV7-3 | - | - | CASSLGVSRTGELFF | TGTGCCAGCAGCTTAGGAGTTTCGAGGACCGGGGAGCTGTTTTTT
TRBJ2-2 | TRBV27 | - | - | CASSLYLVRGKNTGELFF | TGTGCCAGCAGTTTATATCTTGTGAGGGGCAAGAACACCGGGGAGCTGTTTTTT
TRBJ2-2 | TRBV28 | few | - | CASTRPGVYTGELFF | TGTGCCAGCACTAGACCGGGGGTTTACACCGGGGAGCTGTTTTTT
TRBJ2-1 | TRBV6-5 | - | - | CASSSTGTGGNEQFF | TGTGCCAGCAGTTCTACCGGGACTGGGGGGAATGAGCAGTTCTTC
TRBJ2-1 | TRBV7-6 | few | TRBD2 | CASKTGGPGFF | TGTGCCAGCAAGACGGGAGGGCCTGGATTCTTC
TRBJ2-3 | TRBV5-1 | - | - | CASSWGDSTDTQYF | TGCGCCAGCAGCTGGGGGGACAGCACAGATACGCAGTATTTT
TRBJ2-5 | TRBV2 | - | - | CASSEAARPKETQYF | TGTGCCAGCAGTGAAGCAGCCAGGCCGAAAGAGACCCAGTACTTC
TRBJ2-2 | TRBV5-4 | few | TRBD1 | CASSLGGDRPVIGELFF | TGTGCCAGCAGCTTGGGTGGGGACAGACCCGTCATCGGGGAGCTGTTTTTT
TRBJ2-1 | TRBV7-8 | few | - | CASSLEESYNEQFF | TGTGCCAGCAGCTTAGAGGAATCCTACAATGAGCAGTTCTTC
TRBJ2-3 | TRBV19 | few | - | CASSPRGGGTDTQYF | TGTGCCAGTAGTCCGAGAGGCGGGGGCACAGATACGCAGTATTTT
TRBJ2-5 | TRBV6-5 | few | TRBD2 | CASSYGLAGGQETQYF | TGTGCCAGCAGTTACGGCTTAGCGGGAGGTCAAGAGACCCAGTACTTC
TRBJ1-2 | TRBV29-1 | - | TRBD1 | CSVSGQVGGGYTF | TGCAGCGTCAGCGGACAGGTTGGTGGTGGCTACACCTTC
TRBJ2-1 | TRBV6-5 | - | TRBD1 | CASSSTGTGNNEQFF | TGTGCCAGCAGCTCCACCGGGACAGGGAACAATGAGCAGTTCTTC
TRBJ2-4 | TRBV7-9 | - | - | CASSPWTSSGNIQYF | TGTGCCAGCAGCCCGTGGACAAGTTCTGGGAACATTCAGTACTTC
TRBJ1-5 | TRBV28 | - | - | CASVGGANQPQHF | TGTGCCAGCGTGGGGGGGGCTAATCAGCCCCAGCATTTT
TRBJ2-1 | TRBV28 | few | TRBD2 | CASSSSGSYNEQFF | TGTGCCAGCAGCTCTAGCGGGAGCTACAATGAGCAGTTCTTC
TRBJ2-7 | TRBV6-1 | few | - | CASSAVGRYEQYF | TGTGCCAGCAGTGCGGTGGGCCGATACGAGCAGTACTTC
TRBJ1-1 | TRBV14 | few | - | CASSQGGNTEAFF | TGTGCCAGCAGCCAGGGGGGGAACACTGAAGCTTTCTTT
TRBJ2-7 | TRBV7-2 | few | TRBD2 | CASSSGGTSYEQYF | TGTGCCAGCAGCTCCGGGGGGACCTCCTACGAGCAGTACTTC
TRBJ2-2 | TRBV14 | - | - | CASSQGWATWANTGELFF | TGTGCCAGCAGCCAGGGTTGGGCCACCTGGGCGAACACCGGGGAGCTGTTTTTT
TRBJ1-1 | TRBV6-5 | few | - | CASSYGVLNTEAFF | TGTGCCAGCAGTTACGGGGTTTTGAACACTGAAGCTTTCTTT
TRBJ2-5 | TRBV18 | - | - | CASSPTSSETQYF | TGTGCCAGCTCACCAACTAGCAGCGAGACCCAGTACTTC
TRBJ2-3 | TRBV5-1 | - | TRBD2 | CASSFRSSGGTDTQYF | TGCGCCAGCAGCTTTCGTTCTAGCGGTGGCACAGATACGCAGTATTTT
TRBJ1-2 | TRBV28 | few | - | CASSLGRYYGYTF | TGTGCCAGCAGTTTAGGCAGGTACTATGGCTACACCTTC
TRBJ2-4 | TRBV5-1 | - | TRBD1 | CASSMDRVAKNIQYF | TGCGCCAGCAGCATGGACAGGGTAGCCAAAAACATTCAGTACTTC
TRBJ2-7 | TRBV25-1 | - | - | CASSEDQGIYEQYF | TGTGCCAGCAGTGAGGACCAGGGAATCTACGAGCAGTACTTC
TRBJ2-5 | TRBV7-9 | - | TRBD2 | CASSLLAGAGQTQYF | TGTGCCAGCAGCCTTCTAGCGGGAGCGGGGCAGACCCAGTACTTC
TRBJ2-1 | TRBV20-1 | few | - | CSALEIDEQFF | TGCAGTGCCCTGGAGATTGATGAGCAGTTCTTC
TRBJ2-2 | TRBV21-1 | few | - | CASSKGTSGNSRLNTGELFF | TGTGCCAGCAGCAAAGGGACTAGCGGTAATTCGCGCCTGAACACCGGGGAGCTGTTTTTT
TRBJ2-1 | TRBV19 | - | TRBD2 | CASKIGTSVNEQFF | TGTGCCAGTAAGATCGGGACTAGTGTCAATGAGCAGTTCTTC